This is a list of T cell receptor beta chains from one sample in a study of molecular identifiers for immune sequencing clone quantification. TCRdb itself ran the PCR reads through MiXCR, one entry per CDR3 protein. The table lists hundreds of thousands of distinct CDR3 sequences, 25% of them singletons, with 0.78% in the top ten. What was sequenced was naive CD8+ T cells from blood, with Jurkat cell RNA spiked in. The receptors stem from a human donor in good health. Some libraries in this study had Jurkat cell RNA spiked in. CDR3s include the opening cysteine and the closing phenylalanine or tryptophan. A D gene is named only where the DNA matches it firmly. Where a row states a size, it is once, few, many or the class of an expanded clone; other rows omit it.

d_gene	v_gene	abundance	j_gene	CDR3aa	CDR3nt
TRBD2	TRBV6-2/TRBV6-3	few	TRBJ2-3	CASSYYGLAGGTDTQYF	TGTGCCAGCAGTTACTACGGACTAGCGGGAGGAACAGATACGCAGTATTTT
.	TRBV5-1	few	TRBJ2-7	CASSLVGTPSYEQYF	TGCGCCAGCAGCTTGGTAGGGACCCCGAGCTACGAGCAGTACTTC
TRBD1	TRBV29-1	many	TRBJ2-2	CSVALTGEIQLRTGELFF	TGCAGCGTTGCTTTAACAGGGGAGATCCAACTCCGCACCGGGGAGCTGTTTTTT
.	TRBV6-2/TRBV6-3	.	TRBJ2-7	CASSISYQGPYEQYF	TGTGCCAGCAGTATCTCTTACCAGGGGCCCTACGAGCAGTACTTC
.	TRBV30	.	TRBJ2-7	CAWSRLGYEQYF	TGTGCCTGGAGTAGACTAGGTTACGAGCAGTACTTC
TRBD2	TRBV28	many	TRBJ2-3	CASSSVGGRADTQYF	TGTGCCAGCAGCTCCGTTGGCGGGAGGGCAGATACGCAGTATTTT
TRBD2	TRBV20-1	.	TRBJ2-7	CSAREWREGRLDEQYF	TGCAGTGCTAGAGAGTGGCGGGAGGGCCGTTTAGACGAGCAGTACTTC
.	TRBV6-6	few	TRBJ1-1	CASSCSNGQSKAFF	TGTGCCAGCAGTTGCTCGAATGGCCAGTCGAAAGCTTTCTTT
TRBD2	TRBV5-3	.	TRBJ2-1	CASSYREAVSYNGQFF	TGTGCCAGCAGCTACCGGGAGGCAGTCTCCTACAATGGGCAGTTCTTC
.	TRBV7-9	many	TRBJ1-5	CASSGGLGNQPQHF	TGTGCCAGCAGCGGGGGACTGGGCAATCAGCCCCAGCATTTT
TRBD2	TRBV3-1	few	TRBJ2-3	CASSQGERLAGGSSTDTQYF	TGTGCCAGCAGCCAAGGTGAAAGGCTAGCGGGGGGCTCGAGCACAGATACGCAGTATTTT
.	TRBV3-1	many	TRBJ2-7	CASSQDRSAAYEQYF	TGTGCCAGCAGCCAAGATCGGTCAGCAGCCTACGAGCAGTACTTC
TRBD1	TRBV20-1	.	TRBJ1-4	CSARGDRVATNEKLFF	TGCAGTGCTAGAGGCGACAGGGTTGCAACTAATGAAAAACTGTTTTTT
TRBD2	TRBV18	few	TRBJ2-7	CASSPRLAGGDAYEQYF	TGTGCCAGCTCACCGAGACTAGCGGGGGGCGATGCCTACGAGCAGTACTTC
TRBD1	TRBV6-6	few	TRBJ2-7	CASSPRDRGDGEQYF	TGTGCCAGCAGCCCCCGGGACAGGGGTGATGGCGAGCAGTACTTC
.	TRBV20-1	.	TRBJ1-6	CSARGQYNSPLHF	TGCAGTGCTAGAGGACAATATAATTCACCCCTCCACTTT
.	TRBV19	few	TRBJ2-3	CASRPREVLDTQYF	TGTGCCAGTCGGCCCAGGGAAGTGTTAGATACGCAGTATTTT
.	TRBV28	.	TRBJ1-1	CASSLSGYGTEAFF	TGTGCCAGCAGTTTATCTGGGTACGGAACTGAAGCTTTCTTT
.	TRBV6-2/TRBV6-3	many	TRBJ2-7	CASSSGGTYEQYF	TGCGCCAGCAGTTCCGGGGGCACCTACGAGCAGTACTTC
.	TRBV6-6	.	TRBJ1-1	CASSYGGPGENTEAFF	TGTGCCAGCAGTTACGGAGGACCCGGGGAGAACACTGAAGCTTTCTTT
TRBD1	TRBV5-1	.	TRBJ2-7	CASSANRGEQYF	TGCGCCAGCAGCGCGAACAGGGGCGAGCAGTACTTC
TRBD1	TRBV12-3/TRBV12-4	many	TRBJ1-1	CASTQVGGSPEAFF	TGTGCCAGCACCCAAGTAGGGGGCTCCCCTGAAGCTTTCTTT
.	TRBV6-1	few	TRBJ1-1	CASSVYDGGNTEAFF	TGTGCCAGCAGTGTATATGATGGCGGAAACACTGAAGCTTTCTTT
TRBD2	TRBV6-2/TRBV6-3	few	TRBJ2-5	CASSYGTSGRAGETQYF	TGTGCCAGCAGTTACGGTACTAGCGGGAGGGCCGGGGAGACCCAGTACTTC
TRBD1	TRBV19	many	TRBJ2-5	CASAPRREDRQETQYF	TGTGCCAGTGCCCCTCGACGAGAGGACAGGCAAGAGACCCAGTACTTC
.	TRBV7-9	.	TRBJ1-5	CASSPKGSGAGWSNQPQHF	TGTGCCAGCAGCCCAAAGGGCTCGGGGGCTGGATGGAGCAATCAGCCCCAGCATTTT
TRBD2	TRBV9	few	TRBJ2-7	CASSEGLAGVAYEQYF	TGTGCCAGCAGCGAGGGACTAGCGGGAGTTGCCTACGAGCAGTACTTC
.	TRBV5-1	.	TRBJ2-3	CASSLLAFKATDTQYF	TGCGCCAGCAGCTTGTTAGCCTTCAAGGCCACAGATACGCAGTATTTT
.	TRBV7-9	.	TRBJ2-7	CASSAARQAFSYEQYF	TGTGCCAGCAGCGCTGCTCGACAGGCCTTCTCCTACGAGCAGTACTTC
TRBD2	TRBV19	.	TRBJ2-5	CASSIGLAGGETQYF	TGTGCCAGTAGTATAGGACTAGCGGGAGGAGAGACCCAGTACTTC
.	TRBV20-1	many	TRBJ2-7	CSARVQGTYEQYF	TGCAGTGCTAGAGTGCAGGGTACCTACGAGCAGTACTTC
.	TRBV27	.	TRBJ1-1	CASSFIPTNLAFF	TGTGCCAGCAGTTTTATCCCCACAAATTTAGCTTTCTTT
.	TRBV10-2	many	TRBJ1-6	CASSEDGNSPLHF	TGCGCCAGCAGTGAGGACGGCAATTCACCCCTCCACTTT
.	TRBV5-5	.	TRBJ1-1	CASSSRTGEAFF	TGTGCCAGCAGCTCCAGGACTGGTGAAGCTTTCTTT
.	TRBV20-1	many	TRBJ1-4	CSAGVDEKLFF	TGCAGTGCTGGGGTGGATGAAAAACTGTTTTTT
.	TRBV5-1	many	TRBJ2-3	CASSFSLGGTDTQYF	TGCGCCAGCAGCTTTTCACTAGGTGGCACAGATACGCAGTATTTT
TRBD1	TRBV28	few	TRBJ1-1	CASSKRGDYRGRAFF	TGTGCCAGCAGCAAAAGAGGAGACTACAGGGGGCGGGCTTTCTTT
.	TRBV27	few	TRBJ2-7	CASSLGKVYEQYF	TGTGCCAGCAGTTTAGGAAAGGTCTACGAGCAGTACTTC
.	TRBV29-1	many	TRBJ2-7	CSVVEDSRYEQYF	TGCAGCGTTGTGGAGGACAGCCGGTACGAGCAGTACTTC
.	TRBV20-1	few	TRBJ2-7	CSARAPGVYEQYF	TGCAGTGCTAGAGCTCCAGGGGTCTACGAGCAGTACTTC
.	TRBV12-3/TRBV12-4	few	TRBJ2-7	CASSRDLGTPYEQYF	TGTGCCAGCAGTCGAGACCTTGGAACCCCCTACGAGCAGTACTTC
.	TRBV19	few	TRBJ2-7	CASSLMDIDEQYF	TGTGCCAGTAGTTTGATGGATATCGACGAGCAGTACTTC
.	TRBV5-3	few	TRBJ1-5	CASSFQGWKNQPQHF	TGTGCCAGCAGCTTTCAGGGGTGGAAAAATCAGCCCCAGCATTTT
TRBD2	TRBV10-2	few	TRBJ2-5	CASSESGRPETQYF	TGCGCCAGCAGTGAGAGCGGGAGACCCGAGACCCAGTACTTC
.	TRBV7-9	.	TRBJ2-5	CASTPPAIGGETQYF	TGTGCCAGCACCCCTCCCGCGATAGGGGGAGAGACCCAGTACTTC
.	TRBV2	.	TRBJ2-1	CASSEEGTGNEQFF	TGTGCCAGCAGTGAAGAGGGTACTGGCAATGAGCAGTTCTTC
.	TRBV20-1	.	TRBJ2-3	CSARDPQGLAADTQYF	TGCAGTGCTAGAGATCCCCAGGGGCTAGCGGCTGATACGCAGTATTTT